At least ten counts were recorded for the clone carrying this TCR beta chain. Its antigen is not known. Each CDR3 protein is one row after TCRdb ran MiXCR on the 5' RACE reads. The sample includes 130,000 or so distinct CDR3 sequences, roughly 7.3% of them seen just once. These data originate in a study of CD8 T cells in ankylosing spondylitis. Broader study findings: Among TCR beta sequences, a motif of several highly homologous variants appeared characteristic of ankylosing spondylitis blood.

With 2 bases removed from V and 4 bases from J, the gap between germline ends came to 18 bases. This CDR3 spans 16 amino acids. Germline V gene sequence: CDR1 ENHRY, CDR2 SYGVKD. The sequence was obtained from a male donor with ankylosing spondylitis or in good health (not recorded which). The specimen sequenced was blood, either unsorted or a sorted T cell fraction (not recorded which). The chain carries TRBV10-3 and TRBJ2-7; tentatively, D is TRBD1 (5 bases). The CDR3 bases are TGTGCCATCAGTGAGGCCTCCCTAGGGGCGGTTTACGAGCAGTACTTC. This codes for CAISEASLGAVYEQYF.